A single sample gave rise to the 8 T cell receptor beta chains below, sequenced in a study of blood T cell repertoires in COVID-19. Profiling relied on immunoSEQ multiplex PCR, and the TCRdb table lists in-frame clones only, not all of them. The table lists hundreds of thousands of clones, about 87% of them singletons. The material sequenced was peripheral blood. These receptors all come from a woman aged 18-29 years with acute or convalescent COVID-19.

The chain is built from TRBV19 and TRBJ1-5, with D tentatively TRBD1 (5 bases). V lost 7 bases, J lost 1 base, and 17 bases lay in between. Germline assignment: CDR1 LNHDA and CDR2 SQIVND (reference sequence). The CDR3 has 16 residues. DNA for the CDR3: TGTGCCAGTAAGGGTTGGAAGGGGAAGAGCAATCAGCCCCAGCATTTT. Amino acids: CASKGWKGKSNQPQHF.

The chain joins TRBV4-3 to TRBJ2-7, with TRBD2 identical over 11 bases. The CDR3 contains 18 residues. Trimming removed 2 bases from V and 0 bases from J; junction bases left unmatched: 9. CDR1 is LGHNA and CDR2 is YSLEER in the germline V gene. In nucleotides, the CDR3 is TGCGCCAGCAGCCAACTAACTCCTAGCGGGGGGATCTCCTACGAGCAGTACTTC. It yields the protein CASSQLTPSGGISYEQYF.

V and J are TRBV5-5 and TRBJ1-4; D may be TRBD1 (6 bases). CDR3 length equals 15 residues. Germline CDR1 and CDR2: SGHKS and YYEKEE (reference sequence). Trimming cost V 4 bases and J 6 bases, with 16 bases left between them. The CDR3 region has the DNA TGTGCCAGCAGCGGCCACAGGGACGGGGATGAAAAACTGTTTTTT. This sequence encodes CASSGHRDGDEKLFF.

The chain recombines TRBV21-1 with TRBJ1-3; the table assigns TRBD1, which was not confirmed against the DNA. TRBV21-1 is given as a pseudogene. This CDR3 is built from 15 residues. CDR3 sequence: CASSADRGLGNTIYF. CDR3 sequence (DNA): TGTGCCAGCAGCGCCGACAGGGGGCTTGGAAACACCATATATTTT.

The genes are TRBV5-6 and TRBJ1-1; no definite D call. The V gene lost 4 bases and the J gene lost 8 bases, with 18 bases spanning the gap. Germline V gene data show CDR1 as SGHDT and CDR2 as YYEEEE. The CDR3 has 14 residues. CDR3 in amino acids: CASSPDGRVGEAFF. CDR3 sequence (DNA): TGTGCCAGCAGCCCTGACGGGAGAGTGGGAGAAGCTTTCTTT.

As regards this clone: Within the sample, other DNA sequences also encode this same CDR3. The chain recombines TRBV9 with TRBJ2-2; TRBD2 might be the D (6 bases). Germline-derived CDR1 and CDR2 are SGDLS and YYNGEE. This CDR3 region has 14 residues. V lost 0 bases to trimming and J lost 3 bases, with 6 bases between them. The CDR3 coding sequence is TGTGCCAGCAGCGTAGGCGGGGACACCGGGGAGCTGTTTTTT. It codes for CASSVGGDTGELFF.

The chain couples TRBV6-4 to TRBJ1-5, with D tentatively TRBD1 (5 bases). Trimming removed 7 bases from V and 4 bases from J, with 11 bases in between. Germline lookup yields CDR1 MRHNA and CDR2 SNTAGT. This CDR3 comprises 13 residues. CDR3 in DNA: TGTGCCAGCACCGAGACAGAAAATCAGCCCCAGCATTTT. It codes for CASTETENQPQHF.

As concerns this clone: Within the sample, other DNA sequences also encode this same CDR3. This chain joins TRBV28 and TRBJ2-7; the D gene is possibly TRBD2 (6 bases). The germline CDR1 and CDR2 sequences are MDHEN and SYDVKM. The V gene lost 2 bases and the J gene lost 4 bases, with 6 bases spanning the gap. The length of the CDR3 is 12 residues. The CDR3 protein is CASSLGGYEQYF. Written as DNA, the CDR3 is TGTGCCAGCAGTTTAGGGGGGTACGAGCAGTACTTC. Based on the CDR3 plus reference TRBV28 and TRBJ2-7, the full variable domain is DVKVTQSSRYLVKRTGEKVFLECVQDMDHENMFWYRQDPGLGLRLIYFSYDVKMKEKGDIPEGYSVSREKKERFSLILESASTNQTSMYLCASSLGGYEQYFGPGTRLTVT.